The 32 T cell receptor beta chains reported below all come from one sample, sequenced in a study of blood T cells in healthy people across ages. It was with a sample-barcoded 5' primer and a J-beta primer mix that a second PCR of roughly 7 to 12 cycles was run. TCRdb processed the 5' RACE reads anew with MiXCR; each CDR3 protein has one entry. The data contain roughly 1,700,000 distinct CDR3 sequences, 28% of them singletons. Material for sequencing was blood. All receptors derive from a woman in her twenties or thirties in good health.

This clonotype was detected only a few times. The chain has TRBV3-1 and TRBJ2-5; perhaps TRBD1 as D (6 bases). The CDR3 spans 17 residues. Germline values: CDR1 LGHDT, CDR2 YNNKEL (reference sequence). V lost 2 bases to trimming and J lost 2 bases, with 18 bases between them. The CDR3 DNA follows: TGTGCCAGCAGCCAAAGGGGGTCACGCTCTAGACAAGAGACCCAGTACTTC. It specifies CASSQRGSRSRQETQYF.

This clonotype appeared many times. The chain combines TRBV11-2 with TRBJ2-5; D is uncertain. The J call is in doubt because the DNA end fits TRBJ2-7 better. Germline V gene lookup returns CDR1 SGHAT and CDR2 FQNNGV. The CDR3 contains 10 residues. The DNA of the CDR3 is TGTGCCAGCAGCACAATCGAGCAGTACTTC. It encodes CASSTIEQYF.

The CDR3 nucleotides read TGTGCCAGCAGTTTATACCGGGACAGGGGGCTTCAGCCCCAGCATTTT. As protein: CASSLYRDRGLQPQHF. This chain uses TRBV28 with TRBJ1-5, with TRBD1 identical over 12 bases. The length of the CDR3 is 16 residues. Trimming at V came to 1 base and at J to 6 bases, leaving 4 bases not matched to a gene. Per germline, CDR1 MDHEN and CDR2 SYDVKM.

This sequence joins TRBV6-5 and TRBJ2-1; maybe TRBD2 (7 bases). The CDR3 extends over 15 amino acids. Germline V CDR1 and CDR2: MNHEY, SVGAGI. V shed 10 bases and J shed 7 bases, with 23 bases lying between them. Written as DNA, the CDR3 is TGTGCCACGGGGGAGGGGGGTGCAGTTTATAATGAGCAGTTCTTC. Translated: CATGEGGAVYNEQFF.

V is TRBV2 and J is TRBJ1-4; D is possibly TRBD1 (5 bases). V was clipped by 0 bases and J by 4 bases, with 6 bases between them. Germline lookup yields CDR1 SNHLY and CDR2 FYNNEI. The CDR3 contains 14 residues. CDR3 protein: CASSEATVNEKLFF. The CDR3 DNA is TGTGCCAGCAGTGAAGCGACAGTTAATGAAAAACTGTTTTTT. Looking up the rest from reference TRBV2 and TRBJ1-4 gives the full variable domain: EPEVTQTPSHQVTQMGQEVILRCVPISNHLYFYWYRQILGQKVEFLVSFYNNEISEKSEIFDDQFSVERPDGSNFTLKIRSTKLEDSAMYFCASSEATVNEKLFFGSGTQLSVL.

This clonotype was found a few times. Given a much more abundant clone one base away, this may be a read error. As DNA, the CDR3 is TGTGCCCGCACCTTACAGCCGGCGAACACTGAAGCTTTCTTT. Its translation is CARTLQPANTEAFF. The chain recombines TRBV7-2 with TRBJ1-1; D is undetermined. Trimming took off 11 bases at V and 1 base at J, with 17 bases between the two ends. Per the germline V gene, CDR1 is SGHTA and CDR2 is FQGNSA. The CDR3 spans 14 residues.

This clonotype was detected a few times. The V gene is TRBV5-6, the J gene TRBJ2-3, with D maybe TRBD2 (5 bases). V gave up 7 bases and J gave up 0 bases, with 12 bases separating them. The germline gives CDR1 SGHDT, CDR2 YYEEEE. The CDR3 has 14 residues. This CDR3 is CASLSGTSTDTQYF. CDR3 coding DNA: TGTGCCAGCCTGAGCGGAACTAGCACAGATACGCAGTATTTT.

This chain uses TRBV5-4 with TRBJ2-3; 8 bases line up with TRBD2. The CDR3 sequence is 17 residues long. V lost 2 bases to trimming and J lost 4 bases; unmatched junction nucleotides: 12. Germline V gene data show CDR1 as SGHNT and CDR2 as YYREEE (reference sequence). CDR3 in DNA: TGTGCCAGCAGCTTAAAATGGCTAGCGGGTGGGGCAGATACGCAGTATTTT. It codes for CASSLKWLAGGADTQYF.

The chain recombines TRBV20-1 with TRBJ2-7; D is tentatively TRBD1 or TRBD2 (5 bases each). The germline V gene encodes CDR1 DFQATT and CDR2 SNEGSKA (reference sequence). V was clipped by 4 bases and J by 0 bases, with 13 bases between them. The CDR3 covers 14 residues. CDR3 amino acids: CSATFWGISYEQYF. The CDR3 coding sequence is TGCAGTGCTACATTTTGGGGGATCTCCTACGAGCAGTACTTC.

The chain employs TRBV27 and TRBJ2-4; 8 bases line up with TRBD1. The CDR3 loop spans 15 amino acids. Looked up from germline, CDR1 is MNHEY and CDR2 is SMNVEV (reference sequence). V lost 5 bases to trimming and J lost 13 bases; unmatched junction nucleotides: 16. DNA for the CDR3: TGTGCCAGCAGTCCGGACAGGGAAGGTCCGAATGAGCAGTACTTC. This sequence encodes CASSPDREGPNEQYF.

J is TRBJ2-3 and V is TRBV14, with D tentatively TRBD1 (6 bases). This CDR3 contains 15 residues. The V end lost 4 bases, the J end lost 3 bases, and 14 bases lay between the germline ends. Per germline, CDR1 SGHDN and CDR2 FVKESK. CDR3 coding DNA: TGTGCCAGCAGCCGACTACAGGGTCGGACAGATACGCAGTATTTT. Translated, it gives CASSRLQGRTDTQYF.

There are a few counts of this clonotype. The V and J genes are TRBV12-3 or TRBV12-4 and TRBJ2-5; 8 nucleotides line up with TRBD2. The length of the CDR3 is 14 residues. V lost 6 bases to trimming and J lost 5 bases; unmatched junction nucleotides: 8. DNA for the CDR3: TGTGCCAGCAGCTCCGGGGGGGAGGGGGAGACCCAGTACTTC. Encoded protein: CASSSGGEGETQYF.

The CDR3 loop is CASKQRTGNGYTF. CDR3 in DNA: TGTGCCAGCAAACAAAGGACAGGGAATGGCTACACCTTC. The V and J genes are TRBV6-1 and TRBJ1-2, with 8 positions matching TRBD1. Looked up from germline, CDR1 is MNHNS and CDR2 is SASEGT. The V gene end was trimmed by 7 bases and the J gene end by 6 bases; junction bases not matched to a gene: 7. The CDR3 has 13 residues.

This clonotype has only one observation. This chain uses TRBV7-8 with TRBJ1-2; D uncertain. CDR3 length: 13 amino acids. Germline V gene sequence: CDR1 SGHVS, CDR2 FQNEAQ. V gave up 0 bases and J gave up 8 bases, with 10 bases separating them. Here the CDR3 reads CASSLAVGLGYTF. The CDR3 coding sequence is TGTGCCAGCAGCTTAGCGGTGGGGTTAGGCTACACCTTC.

This clonotype was picked up many times. The junction and the germline gene differ at one end; a read error may be behind it. The chain carries TRBV5-1 and TRBJ2-7, with D uncertain. The V gene's germline CDR1 is SGHRS and CDR2 YFSETQ. The CDR3 is made up of 11 amino acids. The CDR3 DNA sequence: TGTGCCAGCAGCCCAACCTACGAGCAGTACTTC. This sequence encodes CASSPTYEQYF. The variable domain in full, completed from reference TRBV5-1 and TRBJ2-7, reads KAGVTQTPRYLIKTRGQQVTLSCSPISGHRSVSWYQQTPGQGLQFLFEYFSETQRNKGNFPGRFSGRQFSNSRSEMNVSTLELGDSALYLCASSPTYEQYFGPGTRLTVT.

This clonotype was seen only a few times. Mismatch with germline at one junction end may stem from a read error. The chain employs TRBV7-2 and TRBJ2-1; D is ambiguous. The CDR3 is 14 amino acids. The V gene's germline CDR1 is SGHTA and CDR2 FQGNSA. Written as DNA, the CDR3 is TGTGCCAGCAGCCCGTCGTGGGTTTCGAATGAGCTGTTCTTC. This gives the protein CASSPSWVSNELFF.

V gene TRBV7-2 combines with J gene TRBJ1-4, with unresolved D. This CDR3 comprises 15 residues. The ends were cut back, 4 bases at V and 8 bases at J, with 17 bases in the middle. Germline lookup yields CDR1 SGHTA and CDR2 FQGNSA. The CDR3 spells CASSSRVGIGEKLFF. The CDR3 DNA sequence: TGTGCCAGCAGCTCCCGAGTGGGGATCGGGGAAAAACTGTTTTTT.

The chain has TRBV25-1 and TRBJ1-5; D is ambiguous. CDR1 and CDR2 (germline): MGHDK, SYGVNS. This CDR3 comprises 14 residues. Trimming took off 1 base at V and 7 bases at J, with 11 bases between the two ends. CDR3: CASSELGYGQPQHF. Here the CDR3 DNA reads TGTGCCAGCAGTGAATTAGGATACGGGCAGCCCCAGCATTTT.

This clonotype was recorded a few times. This chain uses TRBV27 with TRBJ2-2; D possibly corresponds to TRBD1 (6 bases). Between the trimmed V and J ends, which lost 7 bases and 1 base, there was a span of 10 bases. Germline V CDR1 and CDR2: MNHEY, SMNVEV (reference sequence). The CDR3 totals 14 residues. CDR3 coding DNA: TGTGCCAGCAAAGGGACACTGAACACCGGGGAGCTGTTTTTT. Translated, it gives CASKGTLNTGELFF.

V gene TRBV20-1 combines with J gene TRBJ1-1; D is possibly TRBD1 (5 bases). Germline V gene lookup returns CDR1 DFQATT and CDR2 SNEGSKA (reference sequence). V lost 1 base and J lost 0, with 12 bases in between. The CDR3 is 15 residues long. The CDR3 protein is CSARGGGGLNTEAFF. The CDR3 nucleotides are TGCAGTGCTAGAGGGGGTGGGGGTTTGAACACTGAAGCTTTCTTT.

This clonotype has ten or more counts. CDR3 loop: CSASDRAHGYTF. DNA of the CDR3: TGCAGTGCGTCGGACAGGGCGCATGGCTACACCTTC. This chain uses TRBV20-1 with TRBJ1-2, with 8 bases matching TRBD1. Germline V gene lookup returns CDR1 DFQATT and CDR2 SNEGSKA (reference sequence). This CDR3 is 12 amino acids long. The V and J ends lost 6 bases and 6 bases, in that order; junction bases with no gene match: 6.

V gene TRBV11-2 combines with J gene TRBJ2-7, with D perhaps matching TRBD1 (6 bases). CDR3 size: 13 residues. CDR1 is SGHAT, CDR2 FQNNGV, per germline. Trimming removed 5 bases from V and 6 bases from J, with 14 bases in between. CDR3 in DNA: TGTGCCAGCAGCCCGGAACAGGGAGCCGAGCAGTACTTC. Translation gives CASSPEQGAEQYF.

This clonotype occurred a few times. A read error is possible here, since a much larger clone lies one base away. This chain links TRBV29-1 with TRBJ2-5, with 9 bases fitting TRBD1. CDR1 and CDR2 (germline): SQVTM, ANQGSEA. CDR3 size: 12 residues. CDR3 DNA sequence: TGCAGCGTTGGGACAGGGGACGAGACCCGGTACTTC. Translation: CSVGTGDETRYF.

As for this clonotype: This may be a read error: a much more frequent sequence differs by one nucleotide. This chain connects TRBV20-1 to TRBJ2-1, with 13 bases matching TRBD2. TRBJ2-7 matches the DNA end more closely, so the J call is doubtful. Germline V gene lookup returns CDR1 DFQATT and CDR2 SNEGSKA (reference sequence). The CDR3 is 17 amino acids. CDR3 nucleotides: TGCAGTGCTAGGCATACTAGCGGGAGGGCACAGTACAATGAGCAGTACTTC. Protein: CSARHTSGRAQYNEQYF.

The gene calls are TRBV5-1 and TRBJ2-5, with TRBD1 identical over 9 bases. This CDR3 comprises 12 residues. The germline gives CDR1 SGHRS, CDR2 YFSETQ. Trimming cost V 9 bases and J 5 bases; bases outside gene matches: 5. DNA of the CDR3: TGCGCCATCTGGACAGGGGAGGAGACCCAGTACTTC. Its translation is CAIWTGEETQYF. The full variable domain, its missing parts supplied by reference TRBV5-1 and TRBJ2-5, is KAGVTQTPRYLIKTRGQQVTLSCSPISGHRSVSWYQQTPGQGLQFLFEYFSETQRNKGNFPGRFSGRQFSNSRSEMNVSTLELGDSALYLCAIWTGEETQYFGPGTRLLVL.

This clonotype came up a few times. CDR3 amino acids: CSVEVGAIGNEQYF. CDR3 in DNA: TGCAGCGTTGAAGTCGGCGCAATAGGGAATGAGCAGTACTTC. The chain is built from TRBV29-1 and TRBJ2-7; unclear D gene. The CDR3 extends over 14 amino acids. Germline CDR1 SQVTM, CDR2 ANQGSEA. Trimming removed 1 base from V and 7 bases from J, with 17 bases in between.

The chain carries TRBV20-1 and TRBJ1-1; maybe TRBD1 (6 bases). The CDR3 contains 11 residues. Germline-derived CDR1 and CDR2 are DFQATT and SNEGSKA (reference sequence). The V gene lost 7 bases and the J gene lost 7 bases, with 13 bases spanning the gap. CDR3 residues: CSGFTGSEAFF. In DNA form, the CDR3 reads TGCAGTGGCTTTACAGGGAGTGAAGCTTTCTTT.

This clonotype appeared a few times. The chain joins TRBV4-1 to TRBJ1-6; D gene unclear. Germline V lookup: CDR1 MGHRA, CDR2 YSYEKL. The V end was cut by 1 base, the J end by 5 bases, with 9 bases between. The CDR3 runs to 15 residues. The CDR3 protein is CASSQGHSDNSPLHF. The CDR3 nucleotides read TGCGCCAGCAGCCAAGGTCACAGTGATAATTCACCCCTCCACTTT.

The chain recombines TRBV5-1 with TRBJ2-7, with 7 bases that match TRBD1. The CDR3 contains 15 residues. Germline loops: CDR1 SGHRS, CDR2 YFSETQ. V lost 1 base, J lost 5 bases, and 9 bases stayed unmatched. The CDR3 protein is CASSLRQGDIHEQYF. CDR3 sequence (DNA): TGCGCCAGCAGCTTGCGACAGGGAGATATCCACGAGCAGTACTTC.

The chain employs TRBV7-9 and TRBJ2-5; 8 bases are shared with TRBD2. Trimming at V came to 4 bases and at J to 2 bases, leaving 9 bases not matched to a gene. This CDR3 region has 16 residues. CDR1 is SEHNR, CDR2 FQNEAQ, per germline (reference sequence). CDR3 sequence reads: CASSSGTSLRQETQYF. CDR3 sequence (DNA): TGTGCCAGCAGCTCCGGGACTAGTTTGAGGCAAGAGACCCAGTACTTC.

This clonotype was recorded at least ten times. The chain recombines TRBV9 with TRBJ2-1; D is unclear. Germline V gene sequence: CDR1 SGDLS, CDR2 YYNGEE. V gave up 4 bases and J gave up 8 bases, with 16 bases separating them. This CDR3 is 14 amino acids long. The CDR3 DNA is TGTGCCAGCAGCCCCCGCGAAGCAGACTATGAGCAGTTCTTC. It specifies CASSPREADYEQFF.

This clonotype was found many times. The chain links TRBV20-1 to TRBJ1-2, with D perhaps TRBD1 (6 bases). This CDR3 is 12 amino acids long. Trimming left V 0 bases short and J 8 bases short, with 10 bases between. Per the germline V gene, CDR1 is DFQATT and CDR2 is SNEGSKA (reference sequence). The CDR3 DNA reads as TGCAGTGCTAGAGAAGGGGGGTACGGCTACACCTTC. This sequence encodes CSAREGGYGYTF.